This paragraph covers one TCR beta chain sequence. V lost 4 bases to trimming and J lost 4 bases, with 20 bases between them. Per germline, CDR1 SGHNT and CDR2 YYREEE (reference sequence). The CDR3 sequence is 16 residues long. This sample stems from a study of cytomegalovirus exposure and HLA in healthy donors. 60 Vbeta and 13 Jbeta primers were used in PCR. Only in-frame clones appear in the TCRdb table, and some are missing; sequencing was by immunoSEQ multiplex PCR. Of around 150,000 clones in the sample, about 75% were seen once. V usage is TRBV5-4 and J usage is TRBJ1-1; maybe TRBD1 (5 bases). The clonotype originates from a woman aged 50 to 60 in good health and CMV-seropositive. Sequenced: PBMCs. CDR3 DNA: TGTGCCAGCAGCAAGGTTCGCCTCATGGGGGGCACTGAAGCTTTCTTT. Protein product: CASSKVRLMGGTEAFF.